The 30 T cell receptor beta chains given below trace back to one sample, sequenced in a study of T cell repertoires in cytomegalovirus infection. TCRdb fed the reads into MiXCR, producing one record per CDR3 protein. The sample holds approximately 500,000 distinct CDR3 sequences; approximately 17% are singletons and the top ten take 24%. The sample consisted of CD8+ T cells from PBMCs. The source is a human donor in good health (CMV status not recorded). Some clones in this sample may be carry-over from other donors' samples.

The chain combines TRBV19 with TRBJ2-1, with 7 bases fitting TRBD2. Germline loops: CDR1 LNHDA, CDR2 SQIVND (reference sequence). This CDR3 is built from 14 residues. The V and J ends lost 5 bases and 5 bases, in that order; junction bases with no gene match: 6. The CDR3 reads CASSPGRSHNEQFF. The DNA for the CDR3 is TGTGCCAGTAGTCCCGGGAGGAGCCACAATGAGCAGTTCTTC.

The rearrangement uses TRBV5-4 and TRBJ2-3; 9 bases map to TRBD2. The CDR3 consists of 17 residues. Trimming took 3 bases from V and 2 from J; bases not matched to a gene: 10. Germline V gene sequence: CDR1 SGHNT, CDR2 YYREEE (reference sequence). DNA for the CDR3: TGTGCCAGCAGCTCCATTTTGCTAGCGGGGTTCACAGATACGCAGTATTTT. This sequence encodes CASSSILLAGFTDTQYF. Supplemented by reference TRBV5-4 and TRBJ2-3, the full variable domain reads ETGVTQSPTHLIKTRGQQVTLRCSSQSGHNTVSWYQQALGQGPQFIFQYYREEENGRGNFPPRFSGLQFPNYSSELNVNALELDDSALYLCASSSILLAGFTDTQYFGPGTRLTVL.

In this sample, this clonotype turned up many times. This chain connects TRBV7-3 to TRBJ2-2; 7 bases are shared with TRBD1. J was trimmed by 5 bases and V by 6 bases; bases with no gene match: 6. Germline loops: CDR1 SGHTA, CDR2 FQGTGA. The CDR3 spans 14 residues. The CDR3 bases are TGTGCCAGCAGGGCACGACAGGGAACCGGGGAGCTGTTTTTT. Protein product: CASRARQGTGELFF.

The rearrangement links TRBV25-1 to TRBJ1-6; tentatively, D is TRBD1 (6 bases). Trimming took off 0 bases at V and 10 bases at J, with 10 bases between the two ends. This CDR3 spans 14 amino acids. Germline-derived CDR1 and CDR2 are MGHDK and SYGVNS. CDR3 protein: CASSEYTGYSPLHF. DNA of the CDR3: TGTGCCAGCAGTGAATATACAGGGTACTCACCCCTCCACTTT.

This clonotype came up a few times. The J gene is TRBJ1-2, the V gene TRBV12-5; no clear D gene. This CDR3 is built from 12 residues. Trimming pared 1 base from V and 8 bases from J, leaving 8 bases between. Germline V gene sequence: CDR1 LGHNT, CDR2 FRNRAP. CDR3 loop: CASGLGLGGYTF. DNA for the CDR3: TGTGCTAGTGGTTTGGGGTTAGGCGGCTACACCTTC.

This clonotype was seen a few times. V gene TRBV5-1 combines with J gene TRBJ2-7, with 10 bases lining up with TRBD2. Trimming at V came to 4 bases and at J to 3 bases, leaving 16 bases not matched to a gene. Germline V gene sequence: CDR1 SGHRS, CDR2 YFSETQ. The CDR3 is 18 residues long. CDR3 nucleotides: TGCGCCAGCAGCCACGGACTAGCGGAGGTGGCCCGGGACTACGAGCAGTACTTC. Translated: CASSHGLAEVARDYEQYF.

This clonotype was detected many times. CDR3 sequence: CASSSRTSAQYF. The DNA of the CDR3 is TGTGCCAGCAGCAGCCGGACTTCTGCGCAGTATTTT. J is TRBJ2-3 and V is TRBV6-6; D might be TRBD2 (5 bases). Germline-derived CDR1 and CDR2 are MNHNY and SVGAGI (reference sequence). CDR3 length: 12 amino acids. V was cut by 6 bases and J by 10 bases, with 14 bases left in between.

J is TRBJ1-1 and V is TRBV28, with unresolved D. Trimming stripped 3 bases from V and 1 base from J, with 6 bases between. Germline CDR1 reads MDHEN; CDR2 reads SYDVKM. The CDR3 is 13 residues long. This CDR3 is CASSFQANTEAFF. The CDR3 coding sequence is TGTGCCAGCAGTTTTCAAGCGAACACTGAAGCTTTCTTT.

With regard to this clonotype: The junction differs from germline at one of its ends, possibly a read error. The CDR3 nucleotides read TGTGCCAGTAGTACCGCGAGGGGATTCGGGAGATCCTTTTGGTTT. Amino acids: CASSTARGFGRSFWF. The rearrangement uses TRBV19 and TRBJ1-4; TRBD1 is a possible D gene (5 bases). The CDR3 runs 15 residues. CDR1 is LNHDA and CDR2 is SQIVND in the germline V gene (reference sequence).

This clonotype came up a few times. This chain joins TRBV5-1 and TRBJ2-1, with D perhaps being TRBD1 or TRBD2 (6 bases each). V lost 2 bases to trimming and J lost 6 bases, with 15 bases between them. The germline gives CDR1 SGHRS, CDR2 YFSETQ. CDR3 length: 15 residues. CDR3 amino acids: CASSFERGVFNEQFF. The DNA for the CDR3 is TGCGCCAGCAGCTTCGAGAGGGGGGTCTTCAATGAGCAGTTCTTC.

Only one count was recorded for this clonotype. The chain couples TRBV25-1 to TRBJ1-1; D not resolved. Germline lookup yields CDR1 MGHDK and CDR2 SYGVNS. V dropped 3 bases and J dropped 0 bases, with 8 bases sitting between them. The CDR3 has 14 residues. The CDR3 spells CASSERAVNTEAFF. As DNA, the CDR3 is TGTGCCAGCAGTGAGAGGGCGGTGAACACTGAAGCTTTCTTT.

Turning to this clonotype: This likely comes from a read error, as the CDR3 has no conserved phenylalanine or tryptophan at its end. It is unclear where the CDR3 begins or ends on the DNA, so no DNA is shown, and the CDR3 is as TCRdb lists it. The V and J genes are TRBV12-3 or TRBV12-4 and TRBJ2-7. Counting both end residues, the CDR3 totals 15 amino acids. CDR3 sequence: CASSFTAYQSYEKYL.

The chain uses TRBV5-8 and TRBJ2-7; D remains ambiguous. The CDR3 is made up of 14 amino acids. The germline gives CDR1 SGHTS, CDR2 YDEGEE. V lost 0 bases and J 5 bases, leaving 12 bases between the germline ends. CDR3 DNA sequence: TGTGCCAGCAGCTTGGGTCTTAGGGTCCACGAGCAGTACTTC. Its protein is CASSLGLRVHEQYF.

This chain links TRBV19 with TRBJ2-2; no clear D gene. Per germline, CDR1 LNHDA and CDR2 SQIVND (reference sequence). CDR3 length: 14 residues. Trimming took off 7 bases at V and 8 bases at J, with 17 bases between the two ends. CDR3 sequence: CASTEGLTVGELFF. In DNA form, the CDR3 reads TGTGCCAGTACCGAAGGGCTCACTGTAGGGGAGCTGTTTTTT.

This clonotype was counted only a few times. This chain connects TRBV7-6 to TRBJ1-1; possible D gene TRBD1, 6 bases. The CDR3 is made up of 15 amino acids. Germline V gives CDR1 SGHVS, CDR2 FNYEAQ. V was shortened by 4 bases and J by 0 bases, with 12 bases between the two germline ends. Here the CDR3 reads CASSSKGVVNTEAFF. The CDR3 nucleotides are TGTGCCAGCAGCTCGAAGGGGGTTGTGAACACTGAAGCTTTCTTT. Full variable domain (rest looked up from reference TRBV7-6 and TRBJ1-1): GAGVSQSPRYKVTKRGQDVALRCDPISGHVSLYWYRQALGQGPEFLTYFNYEAQQDKSGLPNDRFSAERPEGSISTLTIQRTEQRDSAMYRCASSSKGVVNTEAFFGQGTRLTVV.

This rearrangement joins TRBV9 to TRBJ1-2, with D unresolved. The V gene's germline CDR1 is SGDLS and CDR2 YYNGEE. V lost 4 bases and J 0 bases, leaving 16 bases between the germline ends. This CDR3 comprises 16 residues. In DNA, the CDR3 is TGTGCCAGCAGCCCTGAGGCCCTCAACCCTAACTATGGCTACACCTTC. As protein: CASSPEALNPNYGYTF.

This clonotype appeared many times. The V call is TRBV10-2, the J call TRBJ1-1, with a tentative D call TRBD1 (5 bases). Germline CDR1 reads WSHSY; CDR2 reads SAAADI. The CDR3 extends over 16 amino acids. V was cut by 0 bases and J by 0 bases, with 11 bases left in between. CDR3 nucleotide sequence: TGCGCCAGCAGTGAGTCGATCCGGGGCATGAACACTGAAGCTTTCTTT. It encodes CASSESIRGMNTEAFF.

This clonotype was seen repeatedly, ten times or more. CDR3 region: CASLRTGLSTDTQYF. Written as DNA, the CDR3 is TGTGCCAGCCTCAGGACAGGGCTAAGCACAGATACGCAGTATTTT. The chain uses TRBV25-1 and TRBJ2-3, with TRBD1 matching over 8 bases. The CDR3 covers 15 residues. Germline V CDR1 and CDR2: MGHDK, SYGVNS. V lost 8 bases, J lost 0 bases, and 7 bases stayed unmatched.

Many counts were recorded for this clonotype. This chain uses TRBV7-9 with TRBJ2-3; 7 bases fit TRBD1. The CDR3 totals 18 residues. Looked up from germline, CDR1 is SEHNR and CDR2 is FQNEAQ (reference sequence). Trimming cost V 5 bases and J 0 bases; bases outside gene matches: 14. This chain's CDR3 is CASSPKGSRGFSTDTQYF. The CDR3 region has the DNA TGTGCCAGCAGCCCCAAAGGTTCCAGGGGGTTCAGCACAGATACGCAGTATTTT.

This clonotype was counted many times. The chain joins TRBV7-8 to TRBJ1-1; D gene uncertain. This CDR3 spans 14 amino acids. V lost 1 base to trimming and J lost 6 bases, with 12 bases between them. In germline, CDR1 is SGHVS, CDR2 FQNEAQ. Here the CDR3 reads CASSLDNLSPEAFF. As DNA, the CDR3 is TGTGCCAGCAGCTTAGACAACCTTTCACCTGAAGCTTTCTTT. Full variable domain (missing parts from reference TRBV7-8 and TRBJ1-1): GAGVSQSPRYKVAKRGQDVALRCDPISGHVSLFWYQQALGQGPEFLTYFQNEAQLDKSGLPSDRFFAERPEGSVSTLKIQRTQQEDSAVYLCASSLDNLSPEAFFGQGTRLTVV.

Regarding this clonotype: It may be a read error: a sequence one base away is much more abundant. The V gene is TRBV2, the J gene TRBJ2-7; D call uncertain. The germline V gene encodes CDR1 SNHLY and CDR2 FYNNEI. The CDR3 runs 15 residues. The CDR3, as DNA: TGTGCCAGCAGTGATCCCTCGACAAACTACTACGAGCAGCACTTC. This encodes CASSDPSTNYYEQHF.

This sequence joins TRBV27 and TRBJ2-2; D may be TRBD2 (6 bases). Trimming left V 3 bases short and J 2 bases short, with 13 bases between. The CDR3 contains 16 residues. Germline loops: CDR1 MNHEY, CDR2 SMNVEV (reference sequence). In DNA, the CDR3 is TGTGCCAGCAGTTTTAGGCGGGGCCGAAACACCGGGGAGCTGTTTTTT. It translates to CASSFRRGRNTGELFF.

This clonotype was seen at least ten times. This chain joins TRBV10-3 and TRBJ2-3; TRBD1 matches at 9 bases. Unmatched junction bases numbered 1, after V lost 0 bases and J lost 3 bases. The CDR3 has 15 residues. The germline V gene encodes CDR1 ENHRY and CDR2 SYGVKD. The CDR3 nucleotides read TGTGCCATCAGTGAGTCCGGGACAGGGACAGATACGCAGTATTTT. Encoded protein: CAISESGTGTDTQYF.

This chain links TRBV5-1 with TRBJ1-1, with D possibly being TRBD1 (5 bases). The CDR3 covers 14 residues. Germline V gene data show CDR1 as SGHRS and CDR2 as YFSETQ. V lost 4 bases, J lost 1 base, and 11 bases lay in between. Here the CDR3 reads CASSSLTANTEAFF. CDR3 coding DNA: TGCGCCAGCAGCAGCCTGACAGCGAACACTGAAGCTTTCTTT.

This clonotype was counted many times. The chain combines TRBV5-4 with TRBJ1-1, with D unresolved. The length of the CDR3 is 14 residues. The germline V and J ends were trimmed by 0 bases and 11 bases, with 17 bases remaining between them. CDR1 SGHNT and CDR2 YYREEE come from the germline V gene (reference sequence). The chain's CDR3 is CASSLDGQPTLAFF. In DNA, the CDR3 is TGTGCCAGCAGCTTGGACGGGCAGCCGACTCTCGCTTTCTTT. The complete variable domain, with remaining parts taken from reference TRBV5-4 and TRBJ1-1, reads ETGVTQSPTHLIKTRGQQVTLRCSSQSGHNTVSWYQQALGQGPQFIFQYYREEENGRGNFPPRFSGLQFPNYSSELNVNALELDDSALYLCASSLDGQPTLAFFGQGTRLTVV.

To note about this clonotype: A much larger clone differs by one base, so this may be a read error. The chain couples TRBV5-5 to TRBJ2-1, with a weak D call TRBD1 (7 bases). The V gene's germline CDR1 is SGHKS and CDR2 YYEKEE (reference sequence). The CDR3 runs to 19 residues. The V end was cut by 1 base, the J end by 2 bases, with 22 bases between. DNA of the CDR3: TGTGCCAGCAGCTTGCGTCCAGGGGGGTTCTCCGGGGCCTACAATGAGCAGTTCTTC. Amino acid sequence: CASSLRPGGFSGAYNEQFF.

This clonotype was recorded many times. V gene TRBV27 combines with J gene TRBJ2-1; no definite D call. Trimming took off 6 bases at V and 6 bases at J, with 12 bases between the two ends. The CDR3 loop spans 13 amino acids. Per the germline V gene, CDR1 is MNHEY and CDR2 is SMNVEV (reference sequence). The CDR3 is CASRNLGLNEQFF. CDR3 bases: TGTGCCAGCAGAAATTTAGGTCTCAATGAGCAGTTCTTC.

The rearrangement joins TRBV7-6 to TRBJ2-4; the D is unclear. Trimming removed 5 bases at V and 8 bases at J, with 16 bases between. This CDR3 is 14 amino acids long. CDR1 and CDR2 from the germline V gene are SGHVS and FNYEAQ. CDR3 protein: CASSQAGPVDIQYF. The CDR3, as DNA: TGTGCCAGCAGCCAAGCTGGGCCGGTGGACATTCAGTACTTC.

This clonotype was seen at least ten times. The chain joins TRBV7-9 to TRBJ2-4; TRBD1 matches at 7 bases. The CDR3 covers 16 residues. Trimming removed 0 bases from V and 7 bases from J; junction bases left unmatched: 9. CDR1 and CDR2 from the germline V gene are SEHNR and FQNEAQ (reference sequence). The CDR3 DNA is TGTGCCAGCAGCTTAGCGTCGGCAGGGGGTCCTAACATTCAGTACTTC. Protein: CASSLASAGGPNIQYF.

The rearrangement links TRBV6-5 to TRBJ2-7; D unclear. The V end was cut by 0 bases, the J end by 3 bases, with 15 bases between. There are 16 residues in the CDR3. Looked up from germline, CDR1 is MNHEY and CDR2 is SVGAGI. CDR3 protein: CASSYSSAGQGYEQYF. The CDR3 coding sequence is TGTGCCAGCAGTTACTCATCGGCAGGCCAAGGCTACGAGCAGTACTTC.